This T cell receptor (beta chain) emerged from a study of blood T cell repertoires in COVID-19. Study as a whole: The study drew acute and convalescent COVID-19 samples from the United States, Italy and Spain.

Profiling relied on immunoSEQ multiplex PCR, and the TCRdb table lists in-frame clones only, not all of them. The sample has some 460,000 clones, roughly 91% seen once. Germline CDR1 is LNHDA and CDR2 is SQIVND (reference sequence). CDR3 length: 15 residues. V lost 4 bases and J lost 9; bases outside the gene matches: 9. The J gene is TRBJ2-7, the V gene TRBV19; 13 positions match TRBD2. Sample: peripheral blood. This clonotype was sampled from a woman aged 30 to 39 with acute or convalescent COVID-19. DNA of the CDR3: TGTGCCAGTAGTACGGGGACTAGCGGGAAAGGAGGGCAGTACTTC. As protein: CASSTGTSGKGGQYF.